The subject of this entry is one T cell receptor beta chain. These data originate in a study of T cell changes during pregnancy in multiple sclerosis. The germline V gene encodes CDR1 KGHSH and CDR2 LQKENI. The CDR3 is 16 amino acids. V shed 3 bases and J shed 0 bases, with 11 bases lying between them. Profiling relied on immunoSEQ multiplex PCR, and the TCRdb table lists in-frame clones only, not all of them. The sample holds 90,000 to 130,000 clones, 90% to 95% seen once. This specimen consisted of peripheral blood, obtained in the third trimester of pregnancy. The clonotype comes from a female donor with multiple sclerosis, enrolled in a pregnancy study. The chain has TRBV18 and TRBJ1-4; D might be TRBD1 (5 bases). The CDR3 protein is CASSPRGPATNEKLFF. The CDR3 DNA reads as TGTGCCAGCTCACCTAGGGGCCCTGCAACTAATGAAAAACTGTTTTTT.